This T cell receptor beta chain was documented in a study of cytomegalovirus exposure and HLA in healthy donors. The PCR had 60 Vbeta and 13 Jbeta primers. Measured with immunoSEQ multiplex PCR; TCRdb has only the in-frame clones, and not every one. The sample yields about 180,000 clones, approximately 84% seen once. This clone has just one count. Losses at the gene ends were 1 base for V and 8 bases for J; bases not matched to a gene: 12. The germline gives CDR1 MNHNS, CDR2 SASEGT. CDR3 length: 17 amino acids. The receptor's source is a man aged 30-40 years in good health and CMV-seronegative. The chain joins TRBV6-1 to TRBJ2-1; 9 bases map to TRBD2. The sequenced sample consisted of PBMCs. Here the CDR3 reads CASSEDKTGGGEDEQFF. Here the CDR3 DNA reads TGTGCCAGCAGTGAAGATAAGACTGGCGGGGGGGAGGATGAGCAGTTCTTC.